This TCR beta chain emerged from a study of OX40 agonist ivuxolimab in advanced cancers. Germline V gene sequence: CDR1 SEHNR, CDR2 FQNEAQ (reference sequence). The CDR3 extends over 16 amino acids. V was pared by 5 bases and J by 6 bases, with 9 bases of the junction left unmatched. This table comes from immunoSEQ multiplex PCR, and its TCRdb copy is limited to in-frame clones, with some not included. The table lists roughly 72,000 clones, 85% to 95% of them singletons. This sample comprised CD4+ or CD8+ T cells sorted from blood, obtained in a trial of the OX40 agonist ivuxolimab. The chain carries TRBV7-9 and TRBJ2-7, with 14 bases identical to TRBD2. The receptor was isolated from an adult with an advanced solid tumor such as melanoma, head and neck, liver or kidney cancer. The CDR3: CASSMTSGRGPGEQYF. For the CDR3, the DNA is TGTGCCAGCAGCATGACTAGCGGGAGGGGTCCGGGCGAGCAGTACTTC.